A single sample is the source of the 15 T cell receptor beta chains below, sequenced in a study of tumor T cells in aggressive B-cell lymphoma. Measured with immunoSEQ multiplex PCR; TCRdb has only the in-frame clones, and not every one. The sample shows 7,300 or so clones, 75% to 90% of them seen only once. The sample was tumor tissue. These receptor sequences come from an adult with diffuse large B cell lymphoma.

The CDR3 is CASSPVAGGLADTQYF. In DNA form, the CDR3 reads TGTGCCAGCAGCCCCGTAGCGGGAGGGCTCGCAGATACGCAGTATTTT. The chain links TRBV7-3 to TRBJ2-3; 11 bases agree with TRBD2. Germline CDR1 reads SGHTA; CDR2 reads FQGTGA. The CDR3 has 16 residues. J gave up 4 bases and V 5 bases, and 8 bases lay outside the gene matches.

The J gene is TRBJ2-1, the V gene TRBV7-3; TRBD2 matches at 12 bases. CDR3 length equals 15 residues. CDR1 is SGHTA and CDR2 is FQGTGA in the germline V gene. Germline trimming cut 4 bases from V and 8 bases from J; bases unmatched to any gene: 6. The DNA of the CDR3 is TGTGCCAGCAGCTCGAGACTAGCGGGGGTCCATGAGCAGTTCTTC. Its protein is CASSSRLAGVHEQFF.

This sequence joins TRBV27 and TRBJ2-1, with TRBD2 matching over 7 bases. CDR3 length: 14 amino acids. After removal of 1 base from V and 4 bases from J, the junction contained 1 base not matched to a gene. The germline V gene has CDR1 MNHEY and CDR2 SMNVEV (reference sequence). DNA of the CDR3: TGTGCCAGCAGTTTATTGGGGGGGTACAATGAGCAGTTCTTC. Its protein is CASSLLGGYNEQFF.

In its sample, this clone was seen once. This chain joins TRBV4-2 and TRBJ2-1; 11 bases line up with TRBD2. Germline V gene data show CDR1 as LGHNA and CDR2 as YNFKEQ. Trimming removed 3 bases from V and 4 bases from J; junction bases left unmatched: 5. This CDR3 region has 16 residues. CDR3 sequence: CASSHPGTSGYNEQFF. The CDR3 DNA sequence: TGTGCCAGCAGCCATCCCGGGACTAGCGGTTACAATGAGCAGTTCTTC.

V gene TRBV4-2 combines with J gene TRBJ2-1; 9 bases map to TRBD2. V was clipped by 0 bases and J by 3 bases; unmatched bases: 6. The CDR3 consists of 17 residues. Germline lookup yields CDR1 LGHNA and CDR2 YNFKEQ. The CDR3, as DNA: TGTGCCAGCAGCCAAGATCCCGCGCGGGGGGGCTACAATGAGCAGTTCTTC. It codes for CASSQDPARGGYNEQFF.

The V call is TRBV19, the J call TRBJ2-7; 8 bases match TRBD1. This CDR3 is built from 15 residues. With V trimmed by 7 bases and J by 0 bases, 8 bases remained unmatched. CDR1 is LNHDA and CDR2 is SQIVND in the germline V gene (reference sequence). CDR3 in amino acids: CASNPTGVTSYEQYF. CDR3 in DNA: TGTGCCAGTAACCCGACAGGGGTCACCTCCTACGAGCAGTACTTC.

CDR3 amino acids: CASSLLLPYNEQFF. In nucleotides, the CDR3 is TGTGCCAGCAGCTTATTACTCCCCTACAATGAGCAGTTCTTC. The V gene is TRBV7-2, the J gene TRBJ2-1; no clear D gene. The germline V and J ends were trimmed by 2 bases and 2 bases, with 7 bases remaining between them. From germline, CDR1 is SGHTA and CDR2 FQGNSA. This CDR3 contains 14 residues.

The V gene is TRBV15, the J gene TRBJ1-1; 7 bases agree with TRBD1. The CDR3 sequence is 15 residues long. Unmatched junction bases numbered 5, after V lost 1 base and J lost 3 bases. Germline CDR1 LNHNV, CDR2 YYDKDF (reference sequence). The CDR3 reads CATSRVRDSYTEAFF. For the CDR3, the DNA is TGTGCCACCAGCAGAGTCCGGGACAGTTACACTGAAGCTTTCTTT.

The chain joins TRBV4-3 to TRBJ2-1; a weak D match, TRBD2 (7 bases). The CDR3 length is 17 residues. Germline CDR1 LGHNA, CDR2 YSLEER. V shed 0 bases and J shed 0 bases, with 12 bases lying between them. Here the CDR3 reads CASSQDRRGHSYNEQFF. The DNA for the CDR3 is TGCGCCAGCAGCCAAGACCGGCGGGGGCACTCCTACAATGAGCAGTTCTTC.

The chain couples TRBV6-5 to TRBJ2-4, with a weak D call TRBD1 (5 bases). CDR1 MNHEY and CDR2 SVGAGI come from the germline V gene. The CDR3 covers 15 residues. V was clipped by 6 bases and J by 3 bases, with 15 bases between them. The CDR3 nucleotides read TGTGCCAGCAGCATAGGAGCAGGGTACAAAAACATTCAGTACTTC. Translating gives CASSIGAGYKNIQYF.

In regard to this clone: The germline gene is not matched at one end of the junction; a read error may be the cause. The chain couples TRBV4-3 to TRBJ2-5; maybe TRBD1 (6 bases). CDR1 is LGHNA and CDR2 is YSLEER in the germline V gene. CDR3 size: 13 residues. The DNA for the CDR3 is TGCGCCAGCAGCGCGGACAGACAAGAGAACCAGTACTTC. It encodes CASSADRQENQYF.

V gene TRBV2 combines with J gene TRBJ1-5; unclear D gene. Looked up from germline, CDR1 is SNHLY and CDR2 is FYNNEI. V was shortened by 7 bases and J by 2 bases, with 15 bases between the two germline ends. This CDR3 has 15 amino acids. The CDR3 sequence is CASTTWQVGNQPQHF. The CDR3 nucleotides read TGTGCCAGCACCACATGGCAGGTTGGCAATCAGCCCCAGCATTTT.

The chain is built from TRBV11-2 and TRBJ2-7, with a weak D call TRBD1 (5 bases). The CDR3 is 13 amino acids. Per germline, CDR1 SGHAT and CDR2 FQNNGV. The CDR3 here is CANSLGAGYEQYV. CDR3 DNA: TGTGCCAACAGCTTAGGGGCAGGCTACGAGCAGTACGTC.

This chain joins TRBV15 and TRBJ2-7, with 9 bases fitting TRBD1. The CDR3 spans 13 residues. V dropped 9 bases and J dropped 4; count of bases not matched to a gene: 7. Germline V gene lookup returns CDR1 LNHNV and CDR2 YYDKDF (reference sequence). Here the CDR3 DNA reads TGTGCCACGGGGATGGGACAGGGTTACGAGCAGTACTTC. Amino acid sequence: CATGMGQGYEQYF. The full variable domain, rest sourced from reference TRBV15 and TRBJ2-7, is DAMVIQNPRYQVTQFGKPVTLSCSQTLNHNVMYWYQQKSSQAPKLLFHYYDKDFNNEADTPDNFQSRRPNTSFCFLDIRSPGLGDTAMYLCATGMGQGYEQYFGPGTRLTVT.

The sample holds one count of this clone. V is TRBV5-4 and J is TRBJ1-4; 8 bases are a match to TRBD1. J gave up 0 bases and V 4 bases, and 8 bases lay outside the gene matches. The germline V gene encodes CDR1 SGHNT and CDR2 YYREEE (reference sequence). The CDR3 sequence is 17 residues long. The DNA of the CDR3 is TGTGCCAGCAGCCTCGGGACAGGAACCACAACTAATGAAAAACTGTTTTTT. This codes for CASSLGTGTTTNEKLFF. Full variable domain (outside the CDR3, taken from reference TRBV5-4 and TRBJ1-4): ETGVTQSPTHLIKTRGQQVTLRCSSQSGHNTVSWYQQALGQGPQFIFQYYREEENGRGNFPPRFSGLQFPNYSSELNVNALELDDSALYLCASSLGTGTTTNEKLFFGSGTQLSVL.